This TCR beta chain was retrieved from a study of Ad26.COV2.S vaccination and SARS-CoV-2 variants. Study-level findings and limits: Responses of T cells in total may have been underestimated by the TCR breadth and depth analyses. While placebo recipients had lower spike-specific TCR breadth, vaccine recipients had more. Post-vaccination breadth of spike-specific CD8+ and CD4+ T cell responses was reportedly substantial.

Treatment in this sample: approximately 18 received Ad26.COV2.S at low or high dose, single or two shots; a few received placebo; per-sample allocation not given. Day 63 after the first injection of vaccine or placebo was the sampling time. The length of the CDR3 is 15 residues. V lost 5 bases and J lost 4; bases outside the gene matches: 8. The germline V gene has CDR1 ENHRY and CDR2 SYGVKD. About this clone itself: Its antigen is as yet unknown.

Profiling relied on immunoSEQ multiplex PCR, and the TCRdb table lists in-frame clones only, not all of them. The data show hundreds of thousands of clones, more than 70% seen once. The sequence derives from a person aged 18-65 years who received the Ad26.COV2.S COVID-19 vaccine or a placebo. The chain is built from TRBV10-3 and TRBJ1-2; the match to TRBD1 covers 9 bases. This material consisted of peripheral blood, taken in a trial of Ad26.COV2.S vaccine versus placebo. CDR3 nucleotide sequence: TGTGCCATCAGTCCCGGGGGACAGGGAGGCTATGGCTACACCTTC. Amino acid sequence: CAISPGGQGGYGYTF.